The 3 T cell receptor beta chains below come from one sample, sequenced in a study of blood T cell repertoires in COVID-19. The table came from immunoSEQ multiplex PCR; TCRdb's copy has only in-frame clones and leaves some out. This sample has 280,000 or so clones, with around 85% found just once. The sequencing sample was made of PBMCs or T cells enriched from blood (not recorded which). The source of these receptors is a woman aged 45-60 years who had recovered from COVID-19.

The V and J genes are TRBV30 and TRBJ2-3, with 8 positions matching TRBD1. V trimming: 3 bases; J trimming: 5 bases; junction bases outside the gene matches: 10. The CDR3 spans 15 residues. The germline gives CDR1 GTSNPN, CDR2 SVGIG (reference sequence). The CDR3 loop is CAWRSSGGAGDTQYF. For the CDR3, the DNA is TGTGCCTGGAGGTCTTCAGGGGGCGCGGGAGATACGCAGTATTTT.

The rearrangement joins TRBV10-1 to TRBJ2-3; D possibly corresponds to TRBD1 (6 bases). The V end lost 5 bases, the J end lost 9 bases, and 15 bases lay between the germline ends. CDR3 size: 13 residues. The germline CDR1 and CDR2 sequences are WNHNN and SYGVQD (reference sequence). In nucleotides, the CDR3 is TGCGCCAGCAGTTTTCCCGGGCAGGGGACGCAGTATTTT. Translating it yields CASSFPGQGTQYF.

This chain links TRBV6-5 with TRBJ1-6; the match to TRBD1 covers 9 bases. The CDR3 contains 15 residues. The V gene's germline CDR1 is MNHEY and CDR2 SVGAGI. V shed 6 bases and J 7 bases; nucleotides not matched to a gene: 7. The CDR3 region is CASRGDRGSNSPLHF. Written as DNA, the CDR3 is TGTGCCAGCAGAGGTGACAGGGGGAGCAATTCACCCCTCCACTTT.